This T cell receptor (beta chain) was identified during a study of T cell responses to AZD1222 COVID-19 vaccine. Study-level points and caveats: Two doses of AZD1222 preceded a rise in Spike-specific TCR breadth and depth. No repertoire was sampled before or during the peak T cell response, only after it.

This clone was seen once. Its antigen is still unknown. Sequencing used immunoSEQ multiplex PCR; TCRdb keeps in-frame clones, though not all of them. This sample has around 150,000 clones, with roughly 88% found just once. The germline V gene has CDR1 SNHLY and CDR2 FYNNEI. V was cut by 6 bases and J by 4 bases, with 16 bases left in between. This CDR3 is built from 15 residues. The sample was peripheral blood, taken on day 0 of MenACWY control vaccination. This sequence originates from an adult in good health. The V and J genes are TRBV2 and TRBJ1-5; tentatively, D is TRBD1 (6 bases). CDR3: CASRDRDNPNQPQHF. The CDR3 nucleotides read TGTGCCAGCAGGGACCGGGACAATCCGAATCAGCCCCAGCATTTT.